This TCR beta chain was sequenced during a study of T cell repertoires in MIS-A myocarditis. V was cut by 3 bases and J by 5 bases, with 19 bases left in between. CDR3 length: 16 amino acids. Looked up from germline, CDR1 is SEHNR and CDR2 is FQNEAQ (reference sequence). Generated by immunoSEQ multiplex PCR, the TCRdb table keeps only in-frame clones and is missing some. The table records around 6,100 clones, less than 80% of them present only once. The sample consisted of right inferior lung lobe tissue obtained at autopsy. This chain joins TRBV7-9 and TRBJ1-1, with a tentative D call TRBD1 (5 bases). This receptor was taken from a man aged 18 to 29 with fulminant myocarditis from multisystem inflammatory syndrome in adults (MIS-A) after COVID-19. The chain's CDR3 is CASSLGRGGGRTEAFF. Written as DNA, the CDR3 is TGTGCCAGCAGCTTGGGACGGGGGGGAGGGAGAACTGAAGCTTTCTTT.